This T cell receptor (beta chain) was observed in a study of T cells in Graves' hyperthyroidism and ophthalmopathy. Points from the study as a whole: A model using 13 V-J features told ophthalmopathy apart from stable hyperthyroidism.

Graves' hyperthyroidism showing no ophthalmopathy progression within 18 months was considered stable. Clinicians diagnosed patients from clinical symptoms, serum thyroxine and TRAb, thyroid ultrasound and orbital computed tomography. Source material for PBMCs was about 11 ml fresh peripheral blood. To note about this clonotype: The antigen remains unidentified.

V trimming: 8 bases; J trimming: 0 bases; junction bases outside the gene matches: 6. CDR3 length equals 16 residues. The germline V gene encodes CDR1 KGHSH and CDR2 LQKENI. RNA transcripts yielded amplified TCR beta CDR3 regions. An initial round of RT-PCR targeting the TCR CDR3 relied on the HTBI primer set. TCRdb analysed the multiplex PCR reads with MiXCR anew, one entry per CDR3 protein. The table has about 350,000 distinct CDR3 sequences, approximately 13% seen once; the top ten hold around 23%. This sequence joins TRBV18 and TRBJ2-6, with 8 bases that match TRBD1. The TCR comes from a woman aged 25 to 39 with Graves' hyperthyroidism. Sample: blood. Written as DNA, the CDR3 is TGTGCCAGCCCTGGACAGGGTATCTCTGGGGCCAACGTCCTGACTTTC. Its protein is CASPGQGISGANVLTF.